These T cell receptor beta chains were read from a single sample in a study of PD-1 blockade in classical Hodgkin lymphoma. Produced via immunoSEQ multiplex PCR; TCRdb's table is partial and in-frame only. Among tens of thousands of clones listed, roughly 90% were seen once. The sample was peripheral blood mononuclear cells (PBMCs), taken at baseline. Receptor source: a human donor with classical Hodgkin lymphoma. The CDR3 runs from the conserved cysteine through the conserved F or W. D genes are given only for firm matches.

TRBV5-1,TRBJ2-2,-,TGCGCCAGCAGCTTCGATGCTTCTGAGGCCGGGGAGCTGTTTTTT,CASSFDASEAGELFF
TRBV5-5,TRBJ2-1,-,TGTGCCAGCAGCGGGGGGGCTCACAATGAGCAGTTCTTC,CASSGGAHNEQFF
TRBV6-1,TRBJ1-2,TRBD1,TGTGCCAGCAGTGAAGCGTGGACAGGGGACGGAGGCTACACCTTC,CASSEAWTGDGGYTF
TRBV6-5,TRBJ2-1,TRBD2,TGTGCCAGCAGCCCTAGCGGGAATGAGCAGTTCTTC,CASSPSGNEQFF
TRBV2,TRBJ2-1,-,TGTGCCAGCCGACAGAAGGGGGGAGAGGTATCTGAGCAGTTCTTC,CASRQKGGEVSEQFF
TRBV25-1,TRBJ2-7,-,TGTGCCAGCAGTGAAGGGGGCGCTTACGAGCAGTACTTC,CASSEGGAYEQYF
TRBV27,TRBJ2-1,-,TGTGCCAGCAGTTCGGGTCTCCTTCGGAATGAGCAGTTCTTC,CASSSGLLRNEQFF
TRBV5-5,TRBJ1-1,-,TGTGCCAGCAGCGGAGGGAACACTGAAGCTTTCTTT,CASSGGNTEAFF
TRBV5-5,TRBJ2-5,TRBD2,TGTGCCAGCAGCTTGGATGGGACTAGCCGGGAGACCCAGTACTTC,CASSLDGTSRETQYF
TRBV5-1,TRBJ2-3,TRBD1,TGCGCCAGCAGCTTGCGACAGGGATTGGATACGCAGTATTTT,CASSLRQGLDTQYF
TRBV6-5,TRBJ2-1,-,TGTGCCAGCAGTTCCCTACGACAGGAATACAATGAGCAGTTCTTC,CASSSLRQEYNEQFF
TRBV11-2,TRBJ2-3,TRBD2,TGTGCCAGCAGCTCTCAGGGACTAGCGGGAGTGGTCACAGATACGCAGTATTTT,CASSSQGLAGVVTDTQYF
TRBV2,TRBJ2-6,-,TGTGCCAGCAGTGGCCAGGGTCGGGCCAACGTCCTGACTTTC,CASSGQGRANVLTF
TRBV27,TRBJ1-5,-,TGTGCCAGCAGTCCCGCCCTTTATAGCAATCAGCCCCAGCATTTT,CASSPALYSNQPQHF
TRBV5-1,TRBJ2-1,TRBD2,TGCGCCAGCAGCTTGGGGCCCCCCTTCGGACTAGCGGGAGAGGCTGAGCAGTTCTTC,CASSLGPPFGLAGEAEQFF
TRBV30,TRBJ2-5,-,TGTGCCTGCAATCCCGGTGGCACAAAGGAGACCCAGTACTTC,CACNPGGTKETQYF
TRBV19,TRBJ2-1,-,TGTGCCAGTAGCGTCTGGGGGGCCTTAAATGAGCAGTTCTTC,CASSVWGALNEQFF
TRBV18,TRBJ2-2,-,TGTGCCAGCTCAGCTAGGCTTACGAACACCGGGGAGCTGTTTTTT,CASSARLTNTGELFF
TRBV20-1,TRBJ1-2,-,TGCAGTACCAGGGAGGGTTACGGCTACACCTTC,CSTREGYGYTF
TRBV29-1,TRBJ1-1,-,TGCAGCGTTGAACTTGTGAGAGGGGACACTGAAGCTTTCTTT,CSVELVRGDTEAFF
TRBV19,TRBJ1-2,-,TGTGCCAGTAGGTCCGGGGGCTATGGCTACACCTTC,CASRSGGYGYTF
TRBV14,TRBJ1-1,-,TGTGCCAGCAGTCCTAACACTGAAGCTTTCTTT,CASSPNTEAFF
TRBV4-1,TRBJ2-7,TRBD1,TGCGCCAGCAGCCAAGAAAGGGGGCGGAACTACGAGCAGTACTTC,CASSQERGRNYEQYF
TRBV28,TRBJ2-6,-,TGTGCCAGCAGTTTAAGGGGGTCTGGGGCCAACGTCCTGACTTTC,CASSLRGSGANVLTF
TRBV18,TRBJ2-2,-,TGTGCCAGCTCACCATCCCTAGGGATCGGGGAGCTGTTTTTT,CASSPSLGIGELFF
TRBV19,TRBJ2-7,TRBD2,TGTGCCAGTAGTCCCGGAAGCGGGAGAATCGACGAGCAGTACTTC,CASSPGSGRIDEQYF
TRBV18,TRBJ2-1,-,TGTGCCAGCTCACTCGAGCGGAGAGGGGAGCAGTTCTTC,CASSLERRGEQFF
TRBV30,TRBJ2-1,-,TGTGCCTGGAGTCCTTACGGGTACAATGAGCAGTTCTTC,CAWSPYGYNEQFF
TRBV11-2,TRBJ2-7,TRBD1,TGTGCCAGCAGCCGGACAGGGTCGGACGAGCAGTACTTC,CASSRTGSDEQYF